This TCR beta chain comes out of a study of shared T cell receptors in the human thymus. This CDR3 has 18 amino acids. Trimming took off 0 bases at V and 0 bases at J, with 16 bases between the two ends. From germline, CDR1 is LNHNV and CDR2 YYDKDF (reference sequence). This clone appeared a single time. Sequenced by immunoSEQ multiplex PCR; TCRdb stores in-frame clones only, minus some. The sample lists hundreds of thousands of clones; around 78% were seen once. Separately, the same data were catalogued under a study of human thymus T cells.

Sequencing used thymocytes. The chain has TRBV15 and TRBJ2-3; D gene uncertain. The clonotype comes from a boy in the first two years of life with a congenital heart defect. CDR3 sequence: CATSRDHRLKTSTDTQYF. The CDR3 DNA reads as TGTGCCACCAGCAGAGATCACCGCTTGAAGACTAGCACAGATACGCAGTATTTT.